The sequence of this TCR beta chain was determined in a study of T cells after somatic rescue of genetic block. Produced via immunoSEQ multiplex PCR; TCRdb's table is partial and in-frame only. This sample has about 68,000 clones; 80% to 95% occur once, and the top ten carry approximately 2.9%. This TCR was recovered from a man aged 40-49 years. Sequencing was performed on peripheral blood mononuclear cells (PBMCs).

The CDR3 sequence is CASSSDISYEQYF. The CDR3 bases are TGTGCCAGCAGTTCTGACATTTCCTACGAGCAGTACTTC. The chain joins TRBV6-5 to TRBJ2-7, with unresolved D. Deletions cut 4 bases from V and 1 base from J, with 8 bases between. Per the germline V gene, CDR1 is MNHEY and CDR2 is SVGAGI. This CDR3 has 13 amino acids.